These 30 T cell receptor beta chains share one sample of origin, sequenced in a study of T-cell memory formation after mild COVID-19. MiXCR, applied by TCRdb to the 5' RACE reads, yields one record per CDR3 protein. The repertoire holds 350,000 to 450,000 distinct CDR3 sequences, 20% to 30% seen once, with about 8.7% in the top ten. Sequencing input: PBMCs or a T cell subset sorted from them (not recorded which). These receptors came from an adult woman who had mild COVID-19 (a few samples of this study predate the infection). Cell type and time point are not known.

This sequence joins TRBV6-5 and TRBJ2-7; 8 nucleotides agree with TRBD1. The CDR3 has 18 residues. V shed 6 bases, J shed 0 bases, and the junction held 16 bases outside the gene matches. Germline CDR1 and CDR2: MNHEY and SVGAGI. In DNA form, the CDR3 reads TGTGCCAGCAGGACAGACCGAGGACAGGGCCTAAACTCCTACGAGCAGTACTTC. It is translated as CASRTDRGQGLNSYEQYF.

This clonotype was seen more than once but under ten times. The gene calls are TRBV12-3 or TRBV12-4 and TRBJ2-6, with TRBD1 matching 7 bases. CDR3 length equals 16 residues. With 4 bases clipped from V and 0 bases from J, the junction kept 3 bases outside the gene matches. CDR3 sequence (DNA): TGTGCCAGCAGTTCGTCAGGGGGCTCTGGGGCCAACGTCCTGACTTTC. It translates to CASSSSGGSGANVLTF.

This clonotype was counted between two and nine times. The chain links TRBV11-2 to TRBJ2-2; D may match TRBD1 or TRBD2 (5 bases each). The CDR3 sequence is 15 residues long. The V gene's germline CDR1 is SGHAT and CDR2 FQNNGV. Trimming took 5 bases from V and 2 from J, leaving 12 bases between them. The CDR3 DNA sequence: TGTGCCAGCAGCAACCGGGACCGAAACACCGGGGAGCTGTTTTTT. Its protein product is CASSNRDRNTGELFF.

The table lists this clonotype with a few counts. The V call is TRBV19, the J call TRBJ2-7, with D perhaps TRBD1 (6 bases). V was trimmed by 9 bases and J by 5 bases, leaving 14 bases between them. Looked up from germline, CDR1 is LNHDA and CDR2 is SQIVND (reference sequence). The CDR3 runs 12 residues. The CDR3 is CARIQGVHEQYF. CDR3 DNA sequence: TGTGCCAGAATACAGGGTGTCCACGAGCAGTACTTC.

This CDR3 is CASHRGGKNIQYF. CDR3 DNA sequence: TGTGCCAGCCATCGGGGGGGAAAAAACATTCAGTACTTC. This chain joins TRBV6-5 and TRBJ2-4; TRBD2 agrees at 8 bases. The CDR3 runs 13 residues. J was trimmed by 4 bases and V by 8 bases; bases with no gene match: 4. Germline V lookup: CDR1 MNHEY, CDR2 SVGAGI.

This clonotype was observed a handful of times. The genes are TRBV21-1 and TRBJ1-1. TRBV21-1 counts as a pseudogene. CDR3 length: 14 residues. CDR3 nucleotide sequence: TGTGCCAGCAGAGGAGGGCACACGAACACTGAAGCTTTCTTT. Translation: CASRGGHTNTEAFF.

In DNA form, the CDR3 reads TGTGCCACCAGCAGAGATCGGCCCGGTGTCGACAATGAGCAGTTCTTC. The encoded protein is CATSRDRPGVDNEQFF. The gene calls are TRBV15 and TRBJ2-1; D is undetermined. Germline loops: CDR1 LNHNV, CDR2 YYDKDF (reference sequence). The CDR3 has 16 amino acids. V was clipped by 0 bases and J by 5 bases, with 14 bases between them.

This clonotype was counted between two and nine times. This chain links TRBV15 with TRBJ2-3; D perhaps matches TRBD1 (5 bases). The CDR3 is 14 amino acids. V shed 4 bases and J shed 1 base, with 9 bases lying between them. From germline, CDR1 is LNHNV and CDR2 YYDKDF (reference sequence). As DNA, the CDR3 is TGTGCCACCAGCACAGGGCACCGCACAGATACGCAGTATTTT. It translates to CATSTGHRTDTQYF.

The chain links TRBV29-1 to TRBJ2-7; 7 nucleotides match TRBD2. CDR1 SQVTM and CDR2 ANQGSEA come from the germline V gene. The CDR3 is made up of 13 amino acids. The V gene end was trimmed by 1 base and the J gene end by 3 bases; junction bases not matched to a gene: 3. The DNA of the CDR3 is TGCAGCGTTGAAGGGAGCGGGGTCTACGAGCAGTACTTC. Protein: CSVEGSGVYEQYF.

The genes are TRBV20-1 and TRBJ1-2, with a weak D call TRBD1 (5 bases). V lost 4 bases and J lost 6, with 24 bases in between. Germline lookup yields CDR1 DFQATT and CDR2 SNEGSKA (reference sequence). The CDR3 contains 16 residues. CDR3 bases: TGCAGTGCTACAGATCCTCAGGGTCGGAGGACCGATGGCTACACCTTC. It codes for CSATDPQGRRTDGYTF.

The rearrangement links TRBV7-2 to TRBJ1-2; a weak D match, TRBD1 (6 bases). This CDR3 is 13 amino acids long. The germline V gene encodes CDR1 SGHTA and CDR2 FQGNSA. V lost 8 bases to trimming and J lost 4 bases, with 14 bases between them. The CDR3 DNA reads TGTGCCAGCCGGAAGGGGGGTTCCTATGGCTACACCTTC. Translating it yields CASRKGGSYGYTF. Full variable domain (rest looked up from reference TRBV7-2 and TRBJ1-2): GAGVSQSPSNKVTEKGKDVELRCDPISGHTALYWYRQSLGQGLEFLIYFQGNSAPDKSGLPSDRFSAERTGGSVSTLTIQRTQQEDSAVYLCASRKGGSYGYTFGSGTRLTVV.

V is TRBV11-2 and J is TRBJ2-1, with D possibly TRBD1 on 5 matching bases. The CDR3 has 14 residues. CDR1 is SGHAT and CDR2 is FQNNGV in the germline V gene. Trimming removed 3 bases at V and 5 bases at J, with 11 bases between. In DNA form, the CDR3 reads TGTGCCAGCAGCTTCCGCGACAGCAACAATGAGCAGTTCTTC. It yields the protein CASSFRDSNNEQFF.

V usage is TRBV12-3 or TRBV12-4 and J usage is TRBJ2-7; D is perhaps TRBD1 (7 bases). The CDR3 sequence is 15 residues long. V dropped 6 bases and J dropped 4 bases, with 19 bases sitting between them. CDR3 DNA: TGTGCCAGCAGCCCCAGACAGGGAGGACTTTACGAGCAGTACTTC. Translating gives CASSPRQGGLYEQYF.

The rearrangement links TRBV5-1 to TRBJ2-7; D uncertain. This CDR3 contains 15 residues. Between the trimmed V and J ends, which lost 0 bases and 1 base, there was a span of 11 bases. The germline V gene has CDR1 SGHRS and CDR2 YFSETQ. The CDR3, as DNA: TGCGCCAGCAGCTTGGACTGGGAAGGGTCCTACGAGCAGTACTTC. It encodes CASSLDWEGSYEQYF.

At least ten counts were recorded for this clonotype. The J gene is TRBJ2-3, the V gene TRBV12-3 or TRBV12-4; D may be TRBD1 or TRBD2 (5 bases each). Trimming cost V 6 bases and J 2 bases, with 18 bases left between them. This CDR3 spans 16 amino acids. The CDR3 DNA reads as TGTGCCAGCAGCCCTCAGGGTAGCGCCATCACAGATACGCAGTATTTT. Encoded protein: CASSPQGSAITDTQYF.

This clonotype has a handful of counts. J is TRBJ2-7 and V is TRBV6-1; D tentatively fits TRBD1 or TRBD2 (5 bases each). The CDR3 sequence is 13 residues long. Per the germline V gene, CDR1 is MNHNS and CDR2 is SASEGT. The CDR3 spells CATTGALSYEQYF. For the CDR3, the DNA is TGTGCTACCACCGGGGCCCTCTCCTACGAGCAGTACTTC.

The chain employs TRBV27 and TRBJ1-5; D possibly corresponds to TRBD1 (5 bases). The CDR3 consists of 14 residues. V gave up 6 bases and J gave up 2 bases, with 11 bases separating them. The germline gives CDR1 MNHEY, CDR2 SMNVEV (reference sequence). The DNA of the CDR3 is TGTGCCAGCAGGAACTTAGGGGGCAATCAGCCCCAGCATTTT. This encodes CASRNLGGNQPQHF.

V is TRBV14 and J is TRBJ2-2; D not certain. CDR3 length: 14 residues. Germline CDR1 and CDR2: SGHDN and FVKESK. Between the trimmed V and J ends, which lost 6 bases and 6 bases, there was a span of 14 bases. The CDR3 spells CASSRSYLAGELFF. Written as DNA, the CDR3 is TGTGCCAGCAGTCGTTCCTACTTGGCCGGGGAGCTGTTTTTT.

This rearrangement joins TRBV6-1 to TRBJ2-7; D unclear. V lost 0 bases and J lost 2, with 5 bases in between. The CDR3 has 13 amino acids. Germline CDR1 MNHNS, CDR2 SASEGT. The CDR3 is CASSEARTYEQYF. As DNA, the CDR3 is TGTGCCAGCAGTGAAGCAAGGACCTACGAGCAGTACTTC.

The V and J genes are TRBV20-1 and TRBJ2-3; TRBD2 is a possible D gene (6 bases). CDR1 and CDR2 (germline): DFQATT, SNEGSKA (reference sequence). V gave up 7 bases and J gave up 0 bases, with 11 bases separating them. The CDR3 totals 13 residues. This chain's CDR3 is CSVPGLSTDTQYF. The CDR3 DNA follows: TGCAGTGTTCCGGGACTGAGCACAGATACGCAGTATTTT.

This clonotype was counted a few times. This chain links TRBV6-2 or TRBV6-3 with TRBJ2-7; tentative D call: TRBD1 (5 bases). This CDR3 is 15 amino acids long. Trimming removed 0 bases at V and 4 bases at J, with 13 bases between. The V gene's germline CDR1 is MNHEY and CDR2 SVGEGT. CDR3 region: CASSYSRQRQYEQYF. In DNA form, the CDR3 reads TGTGCCAGCAGTTACTCCCGACAGAGGCAGTACGAGCAGTACTTC.

The chain employs TRBV28 and TRBJ1-2; no firm D call. This CDR3 has 14 amino acids. V was pared by 6 bases and J by 0 bases, with 11 bases between. Per the germline V gene, CDR1 is MDHEN and CDR2 is SYDVKM. CDR3 loop: CASRTISANYGYTF. In DNA form, the CDR3 reads TGTGCCAGCAGGACCATCTCAGCTAACTATGGCTACACCTTC.

The V gene is TRBV6-5, the J gene TRBJ1-1; unclear D gene. The V gene lost 6 bases and the J gene lost 0 bases, with 14 bases spanning the gap. CDR3 length: 15 residues. In germline, CDR1 is MNHEY, CDR2 SVGAGI. Here the CDR3 DNA reads TGTGCCAGCAGACGGGCGGTGACGATGAACACTGAAGCTTTCTTT. This gives the protein CASRRAVTMNTEAFF.

The CDR3 sequence is CASRPPPRRRGISMNTEAFF. The CDR3 coding sequence is TGTGCCAGCAGGCCTCCCCCCAGGCGAAGAGGAATAAGCATGAACACTGAAGCTTTCTTT. The chain has TRBV7-9 and TRBJ1-1, with unresolved D. Trimming removed 6 bases from V and 0 bases from J, with 29 bases in between. Per the germline V gene, CDR1 is SEHNR and CDR2 is FQNEAQ (reference sequence). CDR3 length equals 20 residues.

The CDR3 loop is CASSTGQGGNSPLHF. In DNA, the CDR3 is TGCGCCAGCAGCACGGGGCAGGGTGGAAATTCACCCCTCCACTTT. The V call is TRBV5-1, the J call TRBJ1-6, with D maybe TRBD1 (5 bases). V dropped 4 bases and J dropped 7 bases, with 15 bases sitting between them. The CDR3 is 15 residues long. Germline lookup yields CDR1 SGHRS and CDR2 YFSETQ.

J is TRBJ1-1 and V is TRBV7-9; D is unclear. V was clipped by 2 bases and J by 6 bases, with 10 bases between them. CDR3 size: 13 residues. Germline V gene data show CDR1 as SEHNR and CDR2 as FQNEAQ (reference sequence). The CDR3 spells CASSLYLGAEAFF. In DNA, the CDR3 is TGTGCCAGCAGCTTATATCTCGGGGCTGAAGCTTTCTTT.

In this sample, this clonotype turned up many times. CDR3 in DNA: TGCGCCAGCAGCTTGGGCGGTACAGGGCTGGATACTGAAGCTTTCTTT. This translates into CASSLGGTGLDTEAFF. The gene calls are TRBV5-1 and TRBJ1-1; possibly TRBD1 for D (6 bases). Germline V gene data show CDR1 as SGHRS and CDR2 as YFSETQ. This CDR3 has 16 residues. Trimming took 0 bases from V and 5 from J, leaving 17 bases between them.

V is TRBV2 and J is TRBJ2-7, with 7 bases fitting TRBD2. The V segment lost 0 bases and the J segment 7 bases; nucleotides outside the gene matches: 9. Germline V gene lookup returns CDR1 SNHLY and CDR2 FYNNEI. The CDR3 covers 15 residues. CDR3 protein: CASSEARSGLGEQYF. The CDR3 DNA sequence: TGTGCCAGCAGTGAAGCGCGTAGCGGGCTCGGGGAGCAGTACTTC.

The gene calls are TRBV12-3 or TRBV12-4 and TRBJ1-1, with D perhaps matching TRBD1 (6 bases). V was clipped by 5 bases and J by 1 base, with 14 bases between them. The CDR3 spans 15 residues. In DNA, the CDR3 is TGTGCCAGCAGTCTATGGACAGATCCGAACACTGAAGCTTTCTTT. It encodes CASSLWTDPNTEAFF.

This chain connects TRBV5-1 to TRBJ2-1, with D possibly being TRBD2 (6 bases). CDR3 length: 15 residues. CDR1 SGHRS and CDR2 YFSETQ come from the germline V gene. Trimming left V 3 bases short and J 6 bases short, with 16 bases between. CDR3 sequence reads: CASSSSRGRSNEQFF. CDR3 nucleotide sequence: TGCGCCAGCAGCTCCTCCCGGGGGAGAAGCAATGAGCAGTTCTTC.